This TCR beta chain is from a study of T cell changes during pregnancy in multiple sclerosis (dated by TCRdb to between 2019 and 2020). The study in broad terms: The study examined how the T cell repertoire changed over the course of pregnancy in women with multiple sclerosis.

For this clone: No antigen is known for it. There are no base qualities to consult, and no much larger clone falls within one base.

Including cysteine and phenylalanine, the CDR3 has 16 amino acids. Only the CDR3 DNA is retained, 48 bases long and in frame from the first base. V gives up 5 bases and J gives up 0 bases, and the segment between their germline ends measures 16 bases. CDR1 and CDR2 are read off the germline V gene as SGHVS and FNYEAQ. Library creation used the immunoSEQ multiplex PCR assay. TCRdb took over this immuneACCESS table, retaining in-frame rearrangements with V and J assigned. Such tables are incomplete; in checked studies, under half of the missing clones stem from an unresolved V gene, and the remainder is unexplained. This sample gives about 24,000 clones in total; roughly 85% of them show up just once. Roughly 8% of the sample lies in the top ten.

Sample: CD8+ T cells from peripheral blood mononuclear cells, taken in the first trimester of pregnancy. This receptor chain uses TRBV7-6 and TRBJ1-2, with no confidently assigned D gene. The clonotype was recovered from a female donor in good health, enrolled as a control in a pregnancy study. At the DNA level, the sequence is TGTGCCAGCAGCCCCCGGGGAGGACCAACTAACTATGGCTACACCTTC. Translated, this is CASSPRGGPTNYGYTF.